Listed below are T cell receptor beta chains from one sample, sequenced in a study of a mutant IDH1 vaccine in newly diagnosed glioma. The antigens of these receptors remain unknown. Sequenced by immunoSEQ multiplex PCR; TCRdb stores in-frame clones only, minus some. The repertoire holds about 54,000 clones, approximately 82% seen once, with 3% to 4% in the top ten. The specimen comprised PBMCs, sampled from a glioma patient whose treatment included an IDH1 peptide vaccine. These receptors came from a man aged 30 to 45 with glioma. CDR3s include the opening cysteine and the closing phenylalanine or tryptophan. D genes are given only for firm matches. The size field is filled for only some rows; it gives once, few, many or a size class.

J gene: TRBJ2-3; V gene: TRBV2; clone size: NA; D gene: TRBD1; CDR3 DNA: TGTGCCAGCAGCGAAGACAGGGGGAAGAGCACAGATACGCAGTATTTT; CDR3 protein: CASSEDRGKSTDTQYF
J gene: TRBJ1-1; V gene: TRBV2; clone size: NA; D gene: NA; CDR3 DNA: TGTGCCAGCAGGGCAGGGATATTCGGGAACACTGAAGCTTTCTTT; CDR3 protein: CASRAGIFGNTEAFF
J gene: TRBJ1-2; V gene: TRBV27; clone size: NA; D gene: NA; CDR3 DNA: TGTGCCAGCAGTTTGACAGGTCGTAGGGGCTACACCTTC; CDR3 protein: CASSLTGRRGYTF
J gene: TRBJ1-1; V gene: TRBV6-5; clone size: NA; D gene: NA; CDR3 DNA: TGTGCCAGCAGTTACTCGGGGGGGTCCGAACACCCTGAAGCTTTCTTT; CDR3 protein: CASSYSGGSEHPEAFF
J gene: TRBJ1-4; V gene: TRBV6-5; clone size: NA; D gene: NA; CDR3 DNA: TGTGCCAGCGGGGTCAGCCATGAAAAACTGTTTTTT; CDR3 protein: CASGVSHEKLFF
J gene: TRBJ1-5; V gene: TRBV19; clone size: NA; D gene: NA; CDR3 DNA: TGTGCCAGTAGTATCCCGCCCCCGGGGCTTAGCAATCAGCCCCAGCATTTT; CDR3 protein: CASSIPPPGLSNQPQHF
J gene: TRBJ2-1; V gene: TRBV7-9; clone size: NA; D gene: NA; CDR3 DNA: TGTGCCAGCAGCCCTAGAGGCCGCCGGGGGTACAATGAGCAGTTCTTC; CDR3 protein: CASSPRGRRGYNEQFF
J gene: TRBJ2-3; V gene: TRBV5-6; clone size: NA; D gene: NA; CDR3 DNA: TGTGCCAGCAGCCCCCCATGGGGCAGGGGAGTAGATACGCAGTATTTT; CDR3 protein: CASSPPWGRGVDTQYF
J gene: TRBJ2-7; V gene: TRBV11-2; clone size: NA; D gene: TRBD1; CDR3 DNA: TGTGCCAGCAGCTTACGGGGACAGGGGTACGAGCAGTACTTC; CDR3 protein: CASSLRGQGYEQYF
J gene: TRBJ1-1; V gene: TRBV19; clone size: NA; D gene: NA; CDR3 DNA: TGTGCCACAACGAGTTCCGGCCGGCTAAGCGGGACTGAAGCTTTCTTT; CDR3 protein: CATTSSGRLSGTEAFF
J gene: TRBJ2-7; V gene: TRBV29-1; clone size: once; D gene: TRBD1; CDR3 DNA: TGCAGCGCCTCTCAGGGGGCGACGAATAAGCAGTACTTC; CDR3 protein: CSASQGATNKQYF
J gene: TRBJ2-7; V gene: TRBV2; clone size: NA; D gene: NA; CDR3 DNA: TGTGCCAGCAGTGACAGCACCTACGAGCAGTACTTC; CDR3 protein: CASSDSTYEQYF
J gene: TRBJ1-6; V gene: TRBV6-1; clone size: NA; D gene: NA; CDR3 DNA: TGTGCCAGCAGTGATTGGCGCGGGCTCCACTTT; CDR3 protein: CASSDWRGLHF
J gene: TRBJ1-5; V gene: TRBV12-5; clone size: NA; D gene: NA; CDR3 DNA: TGTGCTAGTGGTTTCGGGGGTTCAGATCAGCCCCAGCATTTT; CDR3 protein: CASGFGGSDQPQHF
J gene: TRBJ1-5; V gene: TRBV10-3; clone size: NA; D gene: TRBD1; CDR3 DNA: TGTGCCATCAGTGGGACAGGGACCAGCAATCAGCCCCAGCATTTT; CDR3 protein: CAISGTGTSNQPQHF
J gene: TRBJ2-1; V gene: TRBV28; clone size: NA; D gene: NA; CDR3 DNA: TGTGCCAGCAGTTTATCGGTTGAGCAGTTCTTC; CDR3 protein: CASSLSVEQFF
J gene: TRBJ2-3; V gene: TRBV5-1; clone size: NA; D gene: NA; CDR3 DNA: TGCGCCAGCAGCTTGGCCCGACAGGTTACTAGCACAGATACGCAGTATTTT; CDR3 protein: CASSLARQVTSTDTQYF
J gene: TRBJ2-7; V gene: TRBV28; clone size: NA; D gene: NA; CDR3 DNA: TGTGCCAGCAGCTCGGTTTGGGAGCAGTACTTC; CDR3 protein: CASSSVWEQYF
J gene: TRBJ2-7; V gene: TRBV28; clone size: few; D gene: TRBD1; CDR3 DNA: TGTGCCAGTGACAGGGGCTCCGAGCAGTACTTC; CDR3 protein: CASDRGSEQYF
J gene: TRBJ1-6; V gene: TRBV9; clone size: few; D gene: NA; CDR3 DNA: TGTGCCAGCAGCGTAAACAGGGATCGGTATAATTCACCCCTCCACTTT; CDR3 protein: CASSVNRDRYNSPLHF
J gene: TRBJ2-3; V gene: TRBV12-5; clone size: NA; D gene: TRBD1; CDR3 DNA: TGTGCTAGTGGTAAGGGACAGAGCACAGATACGCAGTATTTT; CDR3 protein: CASGKGQSTDTQYF
J gene: TRBJ1-1; V gene: TRBV5-4; clone size: once; D gene: NA; CDR3 DNA: TGTGCCAGCAGCTTGGGTCTGACGAACACTGAAGCTTTCTTT; CDR3 protein: CASSLGLTNTEAFF
J gene: TRBJ2-3; V gene: TRBV7-2; clone size: NA; D gene: NA; CDR3 DNA: TGTGCCAGCTTCTACGGGGGCTCAAGCACAGATACGCAGTATTTT; CDR3 protein: CASFYGGSSTDTQYF
J gene: TRBJ1-2; V gene: TRBV28; clone size: NA; D gene: TRBD1; CDR3 DNA: TGTGCCAGCAGTTTCTACAGGGCAGGGGGAGCTAACTATGGCTACACCTTC; CDR3 protein: CASSFYRAGGANYGYTF
J gene: TRBJ1-1; V gene: TRBV5-1; clone size: few; D gene: NA; CDR3 DNA: TGCGCCAGCAGCTCCCAGATTTTGAACACTGAAGCTTTCTTT; CDR3 protein: CASSSQILNTEAFF
J gene: TRBJ1-5; V gene: TRBV30; clone size: NA; D gene: NA; CDR3 DNA: TGTGCCTGGAACCCAAGGGTCGCTGGGTCACCCCAGCATTTT; CDR3 protein: CAWNPRVAGSPQHF
J gene: TRBJ2-3; V gene: TRBV9; clone size: NA; D gene: NA; CDR3 DNA: TGTGCCAGCAGCGTTTTTCAGGGTTGGGCAGATACGCAGTATTTT; CDR3 protein: CASSVFQGWADTQYF
J gene: TRBJ1-5; V gene: TRBV5-1; clone size: NA; D gene: NA; CDR3 DNA: TGCGCCAGCAGCTTGGCCGGGGGGGTTGTCCAGCCCCAGCATTTT; CDR3 protein: CASSLAGGVVQPQHF
J gene: TRBJ2-7; V gene: TRBV27; clone size: NA; D gene: TRBD1; CDR3 DNA: TGTGCCAGCAGTTTCGGACAGGGTCCCTACGAGCAGTACTTC; CDR3 protein: CASSFGQGPYEQYF
J gene: TRBJ1-2; V gene: TRBV18; clone size: NA; D gene: TRBD1; CDR3 DNA: TGTGCCAGCTCACCCGTCCCGGGACAGGGAAACTATGGCTACACCTTC; CDR3 protein: CASSPVPGQGNYGYTF
J gene: TRBJ2-7; V gene: TRBV18; clone size: NA; D gene: NA; CDR3 DNA: TGTGCCAGCTCCCCAGGAGGCTCCTACGAGCAGTACTTC; CDR3 protein: CASSPGGSYEQYF
J gene: TRBJ2-3; V gene: TRBV6-5; clone size: NA; D gene: TRBD1; CDR3 DNA: TGTGCCAGCAGTCCCCGGGACAGGGTAGACGATACGCAGTATTTT; CDR3 protein: CASSPRDRVDDTQYF
J gene: TRBJ2-7; V gene: TRBV27; clone size: NA; D gene: NA; CDR3 DNA: TGTGCCAGCAGTTTCTCGGCAGGACCGGCCTACGAGCAGTACTTC; CDR3 protein: CASSFSAGPAYEQYF
J gene: TRBJ2-3; V gene: TRBV6-6; clone size: NA; D gene: NA; CDR3 DNA: TGTGCCACCAAGGGGGGGCGAACAGATACGCAGTATTTT; CDR3 protein: CATKGGRTDTQYF
J gene: TRBJ2-7; V gene: TRBV27; clone size: NA; D gene: NA; CDR3 DNA: TGTGCCAGCGGAAGGGACGCGTCCTACGAGCAGTACTTC; CDR3 protein: CASGRDASYEQYF
J gene: TRBJ1-4; V gene: TRBV5-1; clone size: NA; D gene: NA; CDR3 DNA: TGCGCCAGCAGTTCCCGTGGGGGATATGAAAAACTGTTTTTT; CDR3 protein: CASSSRGGYEKLFF
J gene: TRBJ2-7; V gene: TRBV18; clone size: NA; D gene: TRBD1; CDR3 DNA: TGTGCCAGCTCGACCAGGGGGACAGGGCGCCACGAGCAGTACTTC; CDR3 protein: CASSTRGTGRHEQYF
J gene: TRBJ1-4; V gene: TRBV19; clone size: once; D gene: NA; CDR3 DNA: TGTGCCAGTAGTATGCGAGGGGTTGAGCGTGAAAAATTGTTTTTT; CDR3 protein: CASSMRGVEREKLFF
J gene: TRBJ2-7; V gene: TRBV5-6; clone size: NA; D gene: NA; CDR3 DNA: TGTGCCAGCAGTCCCGGGGACATCCAGTACTTC; CDR3 protein: CASSPGDIQYF
J gene: TRBJ1-1; V gene: TRBV19; clone size: NA; D gene: NA; CDR3 DNA: TGTGCCAGTAGTATAGTTGGGTGGGGGACTGAAGCTTTCTTT; CDR3 protein: CASSIVGWGTEAFF
J gene: TRBJ2-2; V gene: TRBV5-8; clone size: NA; D gene: NA; CDR3 DNA: TGTGCCAGCTTAAGGACACTTAACACCGGGGAGCTGTTTTTT; CDR3 protein: CASLRTLNTGELFF
J gene: TRBJ2-2; V gene: TRBV2; clone size: NA; D gene: NA; CDR3 DNA: TGTGCCAGCAACCTCGCTCCCGGGGAGCTGTTTTTT; CDR3 protein: CASNLAPGELFF
J gene: TRBJ2-2; V gene: TRBV9; clone size: NA; D gene: TRBD1; CDR3 DNA: TGTGCCAGCAAAAGGGGGCTAGGAGACACCGAGGAGCTGTTTTTT; CDR3 protein: CASKRGLGDTEELFF
J gene: TRBJ1-2; V gene: TRBV28; clone size: once; D gene: TRBD1; CDR3 DNA: TGTGCCAGCAGTTTGACGCTAGGACAGGATGACTATGGCTACACCTTC; CDR3 protein: CASSLTLGQDDYGYTF
J gene: TRBJ1-1; V gene: TRBV21-1; clone size: few; D gene: NA; CDR3 DNA: TGTGCCAGCAGCAAAATCACGGATCCCCGGGAAGCTTTCTTT; CDR3 protein: CASSKITDPREAFF
J gene: TRBJ2-7; V gene: TRBV13; clone size: NA; D gene: NA; CDR3 DNA: TGTGCCAGCAGCTGGTCAGTCGGACAATCCTACGAGCAGTACTTC; CDR3 protein: CASSWSVGQSYEQYF
J gene: TRBJ1-6; V gene: TRBV10-1; clone size: NA; D gene: NA; CDR3 DNA: TGCGCCAGCAGTGACTCCAATTCACCCCTCCACTTT; CDR3 protein: CASSDSNSPLHF
J gene: TRBJ1-6; V gene: TRBV11-2; clone size: once; D gene: TRBD1; CDR3 DNA: TGTGCCAGCAGCTCCTACAGGGGGCGAAGTGGTTCACCCCTCCACTTT; CDR3 protein: CASSSYRGRSGSPLHF
J gene: TRBJ2-1; V gene: TRBV7-9; clone size: few; D gene: TRBD2; CDR3 DNA: TGTGCCAGCAGCGCCCGCGTTACTAGCGGGGGCTCCTACAATGAGCAGTTCTTC; CDR3 protein: CASSARVTSGGSYNEQFF